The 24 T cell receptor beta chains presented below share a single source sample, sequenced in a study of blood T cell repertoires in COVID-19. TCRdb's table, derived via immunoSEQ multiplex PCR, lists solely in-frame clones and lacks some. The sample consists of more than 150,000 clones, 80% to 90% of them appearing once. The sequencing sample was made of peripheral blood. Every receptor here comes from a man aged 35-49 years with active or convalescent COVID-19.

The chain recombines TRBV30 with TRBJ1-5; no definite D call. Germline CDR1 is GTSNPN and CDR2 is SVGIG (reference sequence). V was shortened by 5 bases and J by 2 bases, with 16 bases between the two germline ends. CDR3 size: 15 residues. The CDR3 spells CAWSSLGRGNQPQHF. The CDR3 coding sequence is TGTGCCTGGTCCTCCTTGGGGAGGGGCAATCAGCCCCAGCATTTT.

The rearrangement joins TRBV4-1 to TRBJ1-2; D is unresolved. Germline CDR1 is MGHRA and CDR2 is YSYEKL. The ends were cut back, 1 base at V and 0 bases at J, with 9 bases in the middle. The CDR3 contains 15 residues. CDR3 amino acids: CASSQVAGTNYGYTF. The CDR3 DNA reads TGCGCCAGCAGCCAAGTTGCAGGAACTAACTATGGCTACACCTTC.

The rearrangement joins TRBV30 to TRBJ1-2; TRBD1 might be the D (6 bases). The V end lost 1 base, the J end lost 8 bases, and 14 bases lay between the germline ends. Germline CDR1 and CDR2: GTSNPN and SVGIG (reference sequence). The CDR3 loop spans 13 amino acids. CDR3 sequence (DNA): TGTGCCTGGAGTGGAAACAGGGTACGAGGCTACACCTTC. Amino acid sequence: CAWSGNRVRGYTF.

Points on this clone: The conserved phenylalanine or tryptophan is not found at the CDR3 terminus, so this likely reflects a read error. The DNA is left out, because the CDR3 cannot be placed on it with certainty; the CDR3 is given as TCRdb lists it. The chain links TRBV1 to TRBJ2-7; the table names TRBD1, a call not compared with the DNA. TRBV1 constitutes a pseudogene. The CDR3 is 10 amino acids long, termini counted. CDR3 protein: CTSSHTGVLG.

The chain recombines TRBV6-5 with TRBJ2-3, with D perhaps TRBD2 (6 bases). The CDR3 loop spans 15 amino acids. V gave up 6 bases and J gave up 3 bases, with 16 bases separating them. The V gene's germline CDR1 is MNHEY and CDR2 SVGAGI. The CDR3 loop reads CASSLGGAGTDTQYF. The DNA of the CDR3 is TGTGCCAGCAGCCTCGGCGGGGCTGGAACAGATACGCAGTATTTT.

The CDR3 DNA reads as TGTGCCTGGAGCCCCGGGGAGGGGGGGCGAACCGGGGAGCTGTTTTTT. It encodes CAWSPGEGGRTGELFF. V gene TRBV30 combines with J gene TRBJ2-2; a weak D match, TRBD2 (7 bases). Trimming stripped 3 bases from V and 5 bases from J, with 19 bases between. The CDR3 is 16 residues long. Germline-derived CDR1 and CDR2 are GTSNPN and SVGIG (reference sequence).

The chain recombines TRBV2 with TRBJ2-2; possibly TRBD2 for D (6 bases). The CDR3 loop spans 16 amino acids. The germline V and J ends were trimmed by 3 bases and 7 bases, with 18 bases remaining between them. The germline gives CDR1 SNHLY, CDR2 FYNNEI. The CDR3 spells CASSDPRDPVGGELFF. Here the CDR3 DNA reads TGTGCCAGCAGTGATCCGCGGGATCCGGTAGGCGGGGAGCTGTTTTTT.

This CDR3 is CASSGTGGNQPQHF. As DNA, the CDR3 is TGTGCCAGCTCAGGGACAGGCGGGAATCAGCCCCAGCATTTT. The chain has TRBV18 and TRBJ1-5, with TRBD1 identical over 8 bases. From germline, CDR1 is KGHSH and CDR2 LQKENI. The ends lost 5 bases at V and 4 bases at J; junction bases unmatched: 4. This CDR3 spans 14 amino acids.

DNA for the CDR3: TGCGCCAGCAGCCACGGGACTAGCGGGGTCGGCACAGATACGCAGTATTTT. Its protein is CASSHGTSGVGTDTQYF. This chain uses TRBV4-3 with TRBJ2-3, with 13 bases lining up with TRBD2. J gave up 1 base and V 3 bases, and 4 bases lay outside the gene matches. Germline V gene lookup returns CDR1 LGHNA and CDR2 YSLEER. The CDR3 runs 17 residues.

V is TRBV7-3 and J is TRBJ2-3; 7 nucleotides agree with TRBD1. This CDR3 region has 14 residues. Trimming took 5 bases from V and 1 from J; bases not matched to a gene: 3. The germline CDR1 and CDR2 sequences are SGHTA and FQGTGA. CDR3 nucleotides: TGTGCCAGCAGCACAGGGGCGGGCACAGATACGCAGTATTTT. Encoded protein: CASSTGAGTDTQYF.

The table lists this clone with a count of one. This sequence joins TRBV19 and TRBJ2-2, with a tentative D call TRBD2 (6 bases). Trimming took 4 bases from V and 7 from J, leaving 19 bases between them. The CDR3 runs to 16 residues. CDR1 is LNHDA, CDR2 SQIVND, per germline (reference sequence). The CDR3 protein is CASSTPGVGGYGELFF. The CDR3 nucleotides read TGTGCCAGTAGTACCCCCGGGGTTGGGGGGTACGGGGAGCTGTTTTTT.

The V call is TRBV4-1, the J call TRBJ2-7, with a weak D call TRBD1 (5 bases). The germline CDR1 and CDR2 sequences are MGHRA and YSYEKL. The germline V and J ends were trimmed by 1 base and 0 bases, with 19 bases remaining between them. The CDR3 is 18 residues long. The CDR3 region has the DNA TGCGCCAGCAGCCAAGCCCCTGGGCCAGACAGACGCTCCTACGAGCAGTACTTC. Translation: CASSQAPGPDRRSYEQYF.

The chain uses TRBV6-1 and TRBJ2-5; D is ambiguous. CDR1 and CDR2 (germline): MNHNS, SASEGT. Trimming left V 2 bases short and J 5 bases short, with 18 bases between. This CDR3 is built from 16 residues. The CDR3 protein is CASSEPRMAARETQYF. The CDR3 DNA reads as TGTGCCAGCAGTGAACCCCGGATGGCGGCTCGGGAGACCCAGTACTTC.

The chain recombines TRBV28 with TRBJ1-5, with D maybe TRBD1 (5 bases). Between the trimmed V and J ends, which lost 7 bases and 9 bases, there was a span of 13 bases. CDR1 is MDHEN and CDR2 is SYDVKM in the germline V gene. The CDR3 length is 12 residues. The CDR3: CASIALRGPQHF. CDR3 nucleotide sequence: TGTGCCAGCATCGCTTTAAGGGGGCCCCAGCATTTT.

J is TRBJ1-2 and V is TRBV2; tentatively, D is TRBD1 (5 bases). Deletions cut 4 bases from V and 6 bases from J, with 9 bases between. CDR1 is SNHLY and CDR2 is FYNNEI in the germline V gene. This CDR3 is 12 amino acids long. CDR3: CASSVGGNGYTF. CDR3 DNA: TGTGCCAGCAGTGTTGGGGGGAATGGCTACACCTTC.

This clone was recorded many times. The CDR3 nucleotides read TGCGCCAGCAGCCTAGTACAGGGAAGCAATCAGCCCCAGCATTTT. This encodes CASSLVQGSNQPQHF. The chain has TRBV23-1 and TRBJ1-5; D might be TRBD1 (6 bases). TRBV23-1 is an ORF; its function is uncertain. The V gene lost 6 bases and the J gene lost 1 base, with 13 bases spanning the gap. This CDR3 spans 15 amino acids.

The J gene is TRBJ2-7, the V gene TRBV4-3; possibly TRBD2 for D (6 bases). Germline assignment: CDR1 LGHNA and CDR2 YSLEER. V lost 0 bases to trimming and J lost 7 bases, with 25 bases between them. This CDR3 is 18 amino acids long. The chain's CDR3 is CASSQDLGVGGVYLEQYF. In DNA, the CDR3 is TGCGCCAGCAGCCAAGATCTTGGTGTTGGAGGGGTTTACCTTGAGCAGTACTTC.

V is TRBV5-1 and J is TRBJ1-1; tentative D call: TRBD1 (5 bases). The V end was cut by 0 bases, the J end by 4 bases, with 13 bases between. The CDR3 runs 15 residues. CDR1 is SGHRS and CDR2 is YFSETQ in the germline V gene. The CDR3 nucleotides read TGCGCCAGCAGCTTGGAGTGGGGGGGAGCCACTGAAGCTTTCTTT. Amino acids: CASSLEWGGATEAFF. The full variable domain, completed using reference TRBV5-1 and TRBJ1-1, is KAGVTQTPRYLIKTRGQQVTLSCSPISGHRSVSWYQQTPGQGLQFLFEYFSETQRNKGNFPGRFSGRQFSNSRSEMNVSTLELGDSALYLCASSLEWGGATEAFFGQGTRLTVV.

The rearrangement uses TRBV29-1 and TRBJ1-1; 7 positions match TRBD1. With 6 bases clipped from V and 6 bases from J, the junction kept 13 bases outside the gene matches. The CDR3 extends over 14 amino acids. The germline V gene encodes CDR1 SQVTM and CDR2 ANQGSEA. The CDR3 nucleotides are TGCAGCGTGAGAAGGGGGCAGGGCTTCGCTGAAGCTTTCTTT. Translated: CSVRRGQGFAEAFF.

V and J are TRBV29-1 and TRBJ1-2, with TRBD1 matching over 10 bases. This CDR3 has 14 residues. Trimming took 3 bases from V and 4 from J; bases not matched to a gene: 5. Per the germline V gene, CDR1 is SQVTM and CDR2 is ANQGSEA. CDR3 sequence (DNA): TGCAGCGTTGATGGGACAGGGGTAGGCTATGGCTACACCTTC. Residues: CSVDGTGVGYGYTF.

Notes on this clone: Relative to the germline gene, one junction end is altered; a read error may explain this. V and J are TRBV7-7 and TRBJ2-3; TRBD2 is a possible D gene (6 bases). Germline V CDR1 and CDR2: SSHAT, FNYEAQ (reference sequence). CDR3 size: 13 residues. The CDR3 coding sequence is TGTGCTAGCAGTTCTAGCGGCACAGATACGCAGTATTTT. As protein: CASSSSGTDTQYF. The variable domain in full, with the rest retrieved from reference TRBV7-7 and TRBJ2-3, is GAGVSQSPRYKVTKRGQDVTLRCDPISSHATLYWYQQALGQGPEFLTYFNYEAQPDKSGLPSDRFSAERPEGSISTLTIQRTEQRDSAMYRCASSSSGTDTQYFGPGTRLTVL.

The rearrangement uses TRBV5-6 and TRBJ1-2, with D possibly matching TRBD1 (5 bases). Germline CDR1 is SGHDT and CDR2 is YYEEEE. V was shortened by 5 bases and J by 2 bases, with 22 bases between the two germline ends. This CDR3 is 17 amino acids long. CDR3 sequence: CASSLIKSTQGNYGYTF. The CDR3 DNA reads TGTGCCAGCAGTCTGATCAAGTCCACGCAGGGAAACTATGGCTACACCTTC.

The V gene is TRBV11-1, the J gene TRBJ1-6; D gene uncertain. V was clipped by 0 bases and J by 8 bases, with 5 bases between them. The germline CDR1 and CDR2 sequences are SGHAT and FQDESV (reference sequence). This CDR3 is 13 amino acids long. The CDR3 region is CASSLARYSPLHF. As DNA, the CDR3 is TGTGCCAGCAGCTTAGCGCGGTATTCACCCCTCCACTTT.

The DNA of the CDR3 is TGTGCCAGCAGCATAGGGGACAGGGTAGTAGACGAGCAGTACTTC. Residues: CASSIGDRVVDEQYF. The chain links TRBV7-8 to TRBJ2-7; 9 bases fit TRBD1. V dropped 5 bases and J dropped 5; count of bases not matched to a gene: 10. The CDR3 has 15 residues. CDR1 SGHVS and CDR2 FQNEAQ come from the germline V gene.